Listed here are 25 T cell receptor beta chains from one sample, sequenced in a study of T-cell reconstitution after alpha-beta-depleted transplantation in children. As it was prepared, the TCRbeta library received unique molecular identifiers. MiXCR, applied by TCRdb to the PCR reads, yields one record per CDR3 protein. Here the sample spans about a million distinct CDR3 sequences, about 31% being singletons. This specimen was PBMCs, mostly from graft donor cells, taken 360 days after TCRalphabeta/CD19-depleted stem cell transplant. These TCRs come from a boy younger than two who had a stem cell transplant for SCID, so the T cells may come from the graft donor.

This chain connects TRBV4-2 to TRBJ2-5; 7 bases match TRBD1. This CDR3 region has 14 residues. Germline assignment: CDR1 LGHNA and CDR2 YNFKEQ. V was clipped by 1 base and J by 2 bases; unmatched bases: 1. CDR3 region: CASSQGDRQETQYF. CDR3 nucleotides: TGTGCCAGCAGCCAAGGGGACAGACAAGAGACCCAGTACTTC.

This clonotype occurred a few times. This rearrangement joins TRBV10-3 to TRBJ2-5; TRBD2 agrees at 8 bases. The length of the CDR3 is 14 residues. Germline assignment: CDR1 ENHRY and CDR2 SYGVKD. The V and J ends lost 4 bases and 4 bases, in that order; junction bases with no gene match: 5. CDR3 DNA sequence: TGTGCCATCAGTGCCCTAGCGGGCCCAGAGACCCAGTACTTC. Translating gives CAISALAGPETQYF.

The sample holds one count of this clonotype. This rearrangement joins TRBV7-2 to TRBJ1-5, with TRBD1 matching 9 bases. The length of the CDR3 is 14 residues. Germline V gives CDR1 SGHTA, CDR2 FQGNSA. Trimming removed 7 bases from V and 6 bases from J; junction bases left unmatched: 7. The chain's CDR3 is CASNYRGPGQPQHF. The CDR3, as DNA: TGTGCCAGCAACTACAGGGGGCCAGGTCAGCCCCAGCATTTT.

V gene TRBV29-1 combines with J gene TRBJ2-7, with D tentatively TRBD1 or TRBD2 (6 bases each). Per germline, CDR1 SQVTM and CDR2 ANQGSEA. The CDR3 loop spans 11 amino acids. Trimming left V 7 bases short and J 6 bases short, with 13 bases between. This CDR3 is CSGLQGGEQYF. The CDR3 nucleotides read TGCAGCGGGTTACAGGGAGGCGAGCAGTACTTC.

This clonotype was found a few times. The chain uses TRBV20-1 and TRBJ2-7, with 9 positions matching TRBD1. This CDR3 contains 15 residues. Germline V gives CDR1 DFQATT, CDR2 SNEGSKA (reference sequence). V was clipped by 5 bases and J by 4 bases; unmatched bases: 12. The CDR3 DNA sequence: TGCAGTGCTCGCTCTCGGACAGGGGATTTATACGAGCAGTACTTC. Translating it yields CSARSRTGDLYEQYF.

The table lists this clonotype with many counts. The chain combines TRBV5-5 with TRBJ2-1, with 7 bases identical to TRBD1. Germline CDR1 is SGHKS and CDR2 is YYEKEE (reference sequence). V was clipped by 3 bases and J by 2 bases; unmatched bases: 2. The CDR3 contains 14 residues. In DNA, the CDR3 is TGTGCCAGCAGCTCAGGGGGAACCTACAATGAGCAGTTCTTC. Protein sequence: CASSSGGTYNEQFF.

This clonotype showed up many times. This rearrangement joins TRBV10-3 to TRBJ1-1, with D possibly matching TRBD1 (5 bases). The germline V and J ends were trimmed by 5 bases and 1 base, with 17 bases remaining between them. Germline CDR1 ENHRY, CDR2 SYGVKD. This CDR3 contains 16 residues. CDR3: CAISLGPEFANTEAFF. CDR3 bases: TGTGCCATCAGTTTGGGGCCGGAATTCGCGAACACTGAAGCTTTCTTT.

The chain couples TRBV7-6 to TRBJ2-1; D is possibly TRBD1 (6 bases). This CDR3 contains 14 residues. V was shortened by 5 bases and J by 2 bases, with 10 bases between the two germline ends. The germline V gene encodes CDR1 SGHVS and CDR2 FNYEAQ. CDR3 DNA sequence: TGTGCCAGCAGCGAACAGGGAACCTACAATGAGCAGTTCTTC. Its protein product is CASSEQGTYNEQFF.

This clonotype is a singleton in its sample. The chain has TRBV2 and TRBJ2-3; 12 bases line up with TRBD2. The CDR3 has 16 amino acids. Per germline, CDR1 SNHLY and CDR2 FYNNEI. The trim removed 2 bases at V and 5 bases at J, leaving 5 bases unmatched. The CDR3 bases are TGTGCCAGCAGTGAACTAGCGGGGGGGCGTCAAGATACGCAGTATTTT. Protein product: CASSELAGGRQDTQYF.

This clonotype was observed a few times. V is TRBV7-2 and J is TRBJ2-5; D is ambiguous. Germline CDR1 and CDR2: SGHTA and FQGNSA. This CDR3 has 15 amino acids. Trimming pared 7 bases from V and 0 bases from J, leaving 15 bases between. The CDR3 nucleotides read TGTGCCAGCACCCGATTCCCCCCGGACCAAGAGACCCAGTACTTC. Its translation is CASTRFPPDQETQYF.

The rearrangement uses TRBV2 and TRBJ1-5; D is possibly TRBD1 (6 bases). This CDR3 has 13 amino acids. CDR1 is SNHLY, CDR2 FYNNEI, per germline. Trimming removed 7 bases from V and 5 bases from J, with 12 bases in between. The CDR3 sequence: CASIKDRHQPQHF. CDR3 bases: TGTGCCAGCATCAAGGACAGACATCAGCCCCAGCATTTT.

The V and J genes are TRBV15 and TRBJ2-7; 8 positions agree with TRBD1. The CDR3 sequence is 14 residues long. Germline lookup yields CDR1 LNHNV and CDR2 YYDKDF (reference sequence). J lost 3 bases, V lost 3 bases, and 4 bases had no gene match. The CDR3 nucleotides are TGTGCCACCAGCAGCGACAGGGGCGGCTACGAGCAGTACTTC. It translates to CATSSDRGGYEQYF.

The chain couples TRBV18 to TRBJ1-4; possible D gene TRBD1, 5 bases. Germline loops: CDR1 KGHSH, CDR2 LQKENI. The CDR3 is 17 amino acids. Between the trimmed V and J ends, which lost 6 bases and 4 bases, there was a span of 21 bases. This CDR3 is CASSRDPPGGVNEKLFF. The CDR3 DNA follows: TGTGCCAGCTCTCGGGACCCTCCCGGTGGGGTTAATGAAAAACTGTTTTTT.

The gene calls are TRBV6-5 and TRBJ2-4, with a weak D call TRBD2 (6 bases). Germline CDR1 reads MNHEY; CDR2 reads SVGAGI. CDR3 length equals 12 residues. V shed 5 bases and J shed 11 bases, with 13 bases lying between them. CDR3 DNA sequence: TGTGCCAGCAGTACCCTTAGCGGACTTCAGTACTTC. Amino acid sequence: CASSTLSGLQYF.

This clonotype occurred a few times. The V and J genes are TRBV6-5 and TRBJ2-1, with 12 nucleotides matching TRBD2. The V gene end was trimmed by 2 bases and the J gene end by 8 bases; junction bases not matched to a gene: 4. The germline V gene has CDR1 MNHEY and CDR2 SVGAGI. There are 15 residues in the CDR3. CDR3 loop: CASSYLAGGLHEQFF. CDR3 in DNA: TGTGCCAGCAGTTACCTAGCGGGGGGGCTCCATGAGCAGTTCTTC.

The V and J genes are TRBV12-3 or TRBV12-4 and TRBJ2-2; D is possibly TRBD1 (6 bases). The CDR3 is 16 amino acids. Deletions cut 6 bases from V and 0 bases from J, with 14 bases between. CDR3 in amino acids: CASRKRQAANTGELFF. The CDR3 DNA sequence: TGTGCCAGCAGGAAACGACAGGCCGCGAACACCGGGGAGCTGTTTTTT.

The chain uses TRBV6-2 or TRBV6-3 and TRBJ2-1, with 7 nucleotides matching TRBD2. V shed 1 base and J 0 bases; nucleotides not matched to a gene: 6. The germline gives CDR1 MNHEY, CDR2 SVGEGT. The CDR3 is 17 residues long. CDR3 coding DNA: TGTGCCAGCAGTTACTTAAGACTAGCCGGCTCCTACAATGAGCAGTTCTTC. Its translation is CASSYLRLAGSYNEQFF.

The V gene is TRBV5-1, the J gene TRBJ1-3; unclear D gene. The CDR3 contains 14 residues. Germline loops: CDR1 SGHRS, CDR2 YFSETQ. The germline V and J ends were trimmed by 4 bases and 0 bases, with 8 bases remaining between them. The CDR3 region is CASSPQSSGNTIYF. CDR3 in DNA: TGCGCCAGCAGCCCCCAGAGCTCTGGAAACACCATATATTTT.

CDR3 protein: CASNDGATNEKLFF. The CDR3 DNA sequence: TGTGCCAGCAACGACGGTGCAACTAATGAAAAACTGTTTTTT. The chain uses TRBV6-2 or TRBV6-3 and TRBJ1-4; D call uncertain. This CDR3 is 14 amino acids long. Trimming left V 7 bases short and J 0 bases short, with 9 bases between. CDR1 MNHEY and CDR2 SVGEGT come from the germline V gene.

V usage is TRBV5-1 and J usage is TRBJ2-2; no definite D call. Trimming stripped 6 bases from V and 1 base from J, with 13 bases between. CDR3 length: 15 residues. Germline V gene sequence: CDR1 SGHRS, CDR2 YFSETQ. The CDR3 bases are TGCGCCAGCACTCAGGCGGCCGGGAACACCGGGGAGCTGTTTTTT. This codes for CASTQAAGNTGELFF. The full variable domain, its missing parts supplied by reference TRBV5-1 and TRBJ2-2, is KAGVTQTPRYLIKTRGQQVTLSCSPISGHRSVSWYQQTPGQGLQFLFEYFSETQRNKGNFPGRFSGRQFSNSRSEMNVSTLELGDSALYLCASTQAAGNTGELFFGEGSRLTVL.

This clonotype has just a few counts. The rearrangement joins TRBV7-3 to TRBJ2-3, with D hard to call. Trimming took off 5 bases at V and 4 bases at J, with 13 bases between the two ends. CDR1 is SGHTA and CDR2 is FQGTGA in the germline V gene. The CDR3 sequence is 14 residues long. In DNA, the CDR3 is TGTGCCAGCAGCCCAAACTCGGCCTCAGATACGCAGTATTTT. This sequence encodes CASSPNSASDTQYF.

This clonotype was picked up a small number of times. This chain uses TRBV10-3 with TRBJ2-3, with D perhaps TRBD1 or TRBD2 (5 bases each). The CDR3 runs 16 residues. Looked up from germline, CDR1 is ENHRY and CDR2 is SYGVKD. Trimming removed 3 bases from V and 2 bases from J, with 15 bases in between. DNA for the CDR3: TGTGCCATCAGTGACCCGGGACGGAGGTTCACAGATACGCAGTATTTT. This encodes CAISDPGRRFTDTQYF.

This clonotype was recorded many times. The chain recombines TRBV20-1 with TRBJ2-5, with D possibly matching TRBD2 (7 bases). Germline V gives CDR1 DFQATT, CDR2 SNEGSKA (reference sequence). The CDR3 length is 13 residues. V lost 5 bases, J lost 5 bases, and 15 bases lay in between. The CDR3 sequence is CSAPRGAGETQYF. The DNA for the CDR3 is TGCAGTGCTCCCCGGGGGGCCGGGGAGACCCAGTACTTC.

This clonotype showed up just a few times. J is TRBJ1-1 and V is TRBV15; 7 positions agree with TRBD1. The J segment lost 4 bases and the V segment lost 5 bases, leaving 16 bases of the junction unmatched. This CDR3 is 17 amino acids long. Per germline, CDR1 LNHNV and CDR2 YYDKDF (reference sequence). CDR3 bases: TGTGCCACCAGCCAACGGACAGGTGCTCGGTTAGGCACTGAAGCTTTCTTT. This gives the protein CATSQRTGARLGTEAFF.

This clonotype has just a few counts. V and J are TRBV5-1 and TRBJ2-5; no clear D gene. Looked up from germline, CDR1 is SGHRS and CDR2 is YFSETQ. The CDR3 runs 15 residues. Between the trimmed V and J ends, which lost 4 bases and 2 bases, there was a span of 15 bases. For the CDR3, the DNA is TGCGCCAGCAGCCCCCAAGGGTGGGAACAAGAGACCCAGTACTTC. The encoded protein is CASSPQGWEQETQYF.